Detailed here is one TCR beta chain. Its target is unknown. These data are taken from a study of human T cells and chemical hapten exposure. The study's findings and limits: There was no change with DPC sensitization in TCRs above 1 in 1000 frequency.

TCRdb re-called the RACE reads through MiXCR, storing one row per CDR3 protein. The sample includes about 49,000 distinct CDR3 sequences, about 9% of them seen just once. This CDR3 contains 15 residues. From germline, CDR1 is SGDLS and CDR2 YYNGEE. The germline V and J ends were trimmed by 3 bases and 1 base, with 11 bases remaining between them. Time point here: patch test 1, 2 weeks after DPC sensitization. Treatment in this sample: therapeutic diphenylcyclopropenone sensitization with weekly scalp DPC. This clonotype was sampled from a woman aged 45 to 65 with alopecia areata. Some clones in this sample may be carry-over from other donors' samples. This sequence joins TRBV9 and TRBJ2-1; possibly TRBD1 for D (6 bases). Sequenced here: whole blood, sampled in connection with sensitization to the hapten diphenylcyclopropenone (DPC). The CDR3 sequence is CASSADRRSYNEQFF. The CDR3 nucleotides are TGTGCCAGCAGCGCAGACAGGAGGTCCTACAATGAGCAGTTCTTC.